Presented here are 22 T cell receptor beta chains from one specimen sequenced in a study of lung T cells in sarcoidosis with Löfgren's syndrome. TCRdb independently ran MiXCR on the reads; one entry per CDR3 protein. The sample has about 63,000 distinct CDR3 sequences; approximately 21% are singletons. Sample: CD4+ T cells from PBMCs. These receptors were taken from a human donor with sarcoidosis (Löfgren's syndrome or another form), or a control subject (not recorded which).

A note on this clonotype: A much bigger clone sits one base away, suggesting this may be a read error. The genes are TRBV15 and TRBJ1-1; D remains unclear. Germline V gives CDR1 LNHNV, CDR2 YYDKDF (reference sequence). The CDR3 length is 15 residues. CDR3 bases: TGTACCACCAGCAGAGATTGGGGAGGAGGTTCTGAAGCTTTCTTT. Its protein is CTTSRDWGGGSEAFF.

This clonotype was seen just once. A read error is likely, as this CDR3 ends without the conserved phenylalanine or tryptophan. The chain links TRBV6-6 to TRBJ1-2; 7 nucleotides line up with TRBD1. CDR3 size: 13 residues. CDR1 is MNHNY, CDR2 SVGAGI, per germline (reference sequence). CDR3 loop: CACRDSSDYGYTS. The CDR3 nucleotides are TGTGCCTGCAGGGACAGTAGCGACTATGGCTACACCTCC.

Note on this clonotype: A much larger clone lies a single base off, so this may be a read error. The chain employs TRBV11-2 and TRBJ2-3, with D unclear. Germline V lookup: CDR1 SGHAT, CDR2 FQNNGV. Trimming removed 5 bases from V and 2 bases from J, with 17 bases in between. CDR3 length equals 16 residues. The CDR3, as DNA: TGTGCCAGCAGCGCCCGGGTCTCCTCCATCACAGATACGCAGTATTTT. Translation: CASSARVSSITDTQYF.

This clonotype turned up a few times. The chain couples TRBV18 to TRBJ2-3; D uncertain. The germline V gene has CDR1 KGHSH and CDR2 LQKENI. The CDR3 spans 11 residues. Trimming cost V 0 bases and J 7 bases, with 2 bases left between them. The DNA for the CDR3 is TGTGCCAGCTCACCACCAAATACGCAGTATTTT. The encoded protein is CASSPPNTQYF.

Remarks on this clonotype: Since a much larger clone is just one base distant, this may be a read error. This chain connects TRBV7-2 to TRBJ1-5, with a possible D match to TRBD1 (5 bases). Germline V gives CDR1 SGHTA, CDR2 FQGNSA. The CDR3 has 13 amino acids. The CDR3 region is CAGSPVGDQPQHF. DNA of the CDR3: TGTGCCGGCAGCCCCGTGGGGGATCAGCCCCAGCATTTT.

The sample holds many counts of this clonotype. The V call is TRBV20-1, the J call TRBJ2-3, with TRBD2 identical over 9 bases. The CDR3 sequence is 14 residues long. After removal of 1 base from V and 6 bases from J, the junction contained 5 bases not matched to a gene. Per germline, CDR1 DFQATT and CDR2 SNEGSKA (reference sequence). CDR3 in amino acids: CSARVLAGSDTQYF. In DNA form, the CDR3 reads TGCAGTGCTAGAGTTCTAGCGGGATCGGATACGCAGTATTTT.

This chain joins TRBV29-1 and TRBJ1-1; TRBD1 matches at 7 bases. The V gene end was trimmed by 4 bases and the J gene end by 3 bases; junction bases not matched to a gene: 8. Germline CDR1 and CDR2: SQVTM and ANQGSEA. The CDR3 sequence is 14 residues long. CDR3 amino acids: CSVGTGAEDTEAFF. In nucleotides, the CDR3 is TGCAGCGTTGGCACAGGGGCAGAAGACACTGAAGCTTTCTTT.

This clonotype turned up a few times. V usage is TRBV7-9 and J usage is TRBJ1-4; no reliable D call. This CDR3 is 15 amino acids long. Trimming shortened V by 5 bases and J by 3 bases, and 13 bases separated the two germline ends. The V gene's germline CDR1 is SEHNR and CDR2 FQNEAQ (reference sequence). The CDR3 nucleotides read TGTGCCAGCAGCGGAGGAGGGCGTGCTAATGAAAAACTGTTTTTT. Translating it yields CASSGGGRANEKLFF.

With regard to this clonotype: This may arise from a read error, as a much more abundant clone is one base away. The V gene is TRBV7-8, the J gene TRBJ1-1; a possible D gene is TRBD1 (5 bases). Trimming pared 0 bases from V and 12 bases from J, leaving 17 bases between. This CDR3 is 14 amino acids long. The germline gives CDR1 SGHVS, CDR2 FQNEAQ. The CDR3 protein is CASSLAGRRPNPFF. CDR3 DNA sequence: TGTGCCAGCAGCTTAGCGGGACGGAGACCTAATCCTTTCTTT.

This chain connects TRBV19 to TRBJ2-1, with 9 positions matching TRBD2. Germline assignment: CDR1 LNHDA and CDR2 SQIVND (reference sequence). The CDR3 is made up of 16 amino acids. J was trimmed by 2 bases and V by 0 bases; bases with no gene match: 2. CDR3 residues: CASSIDSGSPYNEQFF. The CDR3 region has the DNA TGTGCCAGTAGTATAGATAGCGGGAGCCCCTACAATGAGCAGTTCTTC.

This clonotype was counted ten times or more. This chain joins TRBV7-2 and TRBJ1-5; 8 bases are a match to TRBD1. The V segment lost 4 bases and the J segment 3 bases; nucleotides outside the gene matches: 5. This CDR3 has 15 amino acids. In germline, CDR1 is SGHTA, CDR2 FQGNSA. CDR3 amino acids: CASSSRTGPNQPQHF. The DNA for the CDR3 is TGTGCCAGCAGCTCTCGGACAGGGCCCAATCAGCCCCAGCATTTT.

The chain recombines TRBV18 with TRBJ1-1; D is unclear. Trimming removed 3 bases at V and 4 bases at J, with 9 bases between. This CDR3 comprises 13 residues. The germline V gene encodes CDR1 KGHSH and CDR2 LQKENI. In DNA form, the CDR3 reads TGTGCCAGCTCACCCCTCGAAAGCACTGAAGCTTTCTTT. As protein: CASSPLESTEAFF.

This clonotype showed up just a few times. This clone may be a read error of a much larger clone one base away. The rearrangement joins TRBV6-6 to TRBJ2-3, with D tentatively TRBD1 (6 bases). Between the trimmed V and J ends, which lost 0 bases and 2 bases, there was a span of 9 bases. Germline lookup yields CDR1 MNHNY and CDR2 SVGAGI (reference sequence). This CDR3 spans 15 amino acids. The CDR3 protein is CASSYSRTATDTQYF. In DNA, the CDR3 is TGTGCCAGCAGTTACTCAAGGACAGCCACAGATACGCAGTATTTT.

The rearrangement joins TRBV12-3 or TRBV12-4 to TRBJ1-6; no firm D call. The CDR3 covers 14 residues. V was shortened by 3 bases and J by 5 bases, with 8 bases between the two germline ends. The CDR3 DNA follows: TGTGCCAGCAGTTTCGGATATAATAATTCACCCCTCCACTTT. It encodes CASSFGYNNSPLHF.

Concerning this clonotype itself: A much larger clone is a single base away; this may be a read error. The chain recombines TRBV19 with TRBJ2-3; TRBD2 aligns across 10 bases. From germline, CDR1 is LNHDA and CDR2 SQIVND (reference sequence). CDR3 length: 14 amino acids. The CDR3 bases are TGTACCAGCTCTAGCGGGAGCGGCCCAGATACGCAGTATTTT. Protein: CTSSSGSGPDTQYF.

The chain has TRBV19 and TRBJ1-1; D ambiguous. The germline V gene has CDR1 LNHDA and CDR2 SQIVND (reference sequence). The CDR3 extends over 16 amino acids. Trimming left V 0 bases short and J 1 base short, with 12 bases between. CDR3 loop: CASSIEGKGANTEAFF. The CDR3 DNA reads TGTGCCAGTAGTATAGAAGGAAAGGGTGCGAACACTGAAGCTTTCTTT.

Many counts were recorded for this clonotype. The chain couples TRBV27 to TRBJ2-7; the match to TRBD2 covers 8 bases. CDR3 size: 15 residues. Germline V gene data show CDR1 as MNHEY and CDR2 as SMNVEV (reference sequence). Trimming cost V 2 bases and J 2 bases; bases outside gene matches: 5. This CDR3 is CASSLGGRSPYEQYF. Here the CDR3 DNA reads TGTGCCAGCAGTTTAGGCGGGAGGTCCCCCTACGAGCAGTACTTC.

The rearrangement uses TRBV19 and TRBJ1-4; the D is unclear. Germline assignment: CDR1 LNHDA and CDR2 SQIVND (reference sequence). Trimming left V 10 bases short and J 6 bases short, with 18 bases between. This CDR3 has 14 amino acids. As DNA, the CDR3 is TGTGCCACAAACCGGGCCCCCGGAGATGAAAAACTGTTTTTT. This codes for CATNRAPGDEKLFF.

This clonotype was picked up many times. The chain combines TRBV19 with TRBJ2-1; 10 bases map to TRBD2. V gave up 5 bases and J gave up 6 bases; unmatched junction bases: 7. Germline V CDR1 and CDR2: LNHDA, SQIVND (reference sequence). This CDR3 spans 15 amino acids. For the CDR3, the DNA is TGTGCCAGTAGTTCACTAGCGGGGCCCTTCAATGAGCAGTTCTTC. It translates to CASSSLAGPFNEQFF. Full variable domain (missing parts from reference TRBV19 and TRBJ2-1): DGGITQSPKYLFRKEGQNVTLSCEQNLNHDAMYWYRQDPGQGLRLIYYSQIVNDFQKGDIAEGYSVSREKKESFPLTVTSAQKNPTAFYLCASSSLAGPFNEQFFGPGTRLTVL.

The chain joins TRBV19 to TRBJ2-5; D gene uncertain. This CDR3 comprises 11 residues. Trimming cost V 9 bases and J 5 bases, with 10 bases left between them. Per the germline V gene, CDR1 is LNHDA and CDR2 is SQIVND (reference sequence). The CDR3 region is CASRLAETQYF. The CDR3 nucleotides are TGTGCCAGCCGCTTAGCCGAGACCCAGTACTTC.

The rearrangement links TRBV5-1 to TRBJ1-1; D is ambiguous. This CDR3 comprises 14 residues. V dropped 6 bases and J dropped 1 base, with 13 bases sitting between them. Germline CDR1 SGHRS, CDR2 YFSETQ. Here the CDR3 reads CASNQRTENTEAFF. The CDR3 DNA reads TGCGCCAGCAACCAACGGACGGAGAACACTGAAGCTTTCTTT.

This clonotype was seen ten or more times. The chain uses TRBV27 and TRBJ1-3; a possible D gene is TRBD1 (5 bases). V was trimmed by 9 bases and J by 0 bases, leaving 12 bases between them. The CDR3 runs 14 residues. In germline, CDR1 is MNHEY, CDR2 SMNVEV (reference sequence). CDR3 amino acids: CASKGDISGNTIYF. Here the CDR3 DNA reads TGTGCCAGTAAAGGGGATATCTCTGGAAACACCATATATTTT.